This T cell receptor beta chain was found in a study of regulatory T cells in long-lasting Graves disease. To make TCR beta libraries, researchers used iRepertoire HTBI primers and Arm-PCR of CDR3 regions. Study processing details: Identification of gene segments yielded 60 to 80 TRBV and 14 TRBJ across samples. TCRdb re-called the multiplex PCR reads with MiXCR, one entry per CDR3 protein. The authors' filters were not applied to this entry. This sample has fewer than 550,000 distinct CDR3 sequences, with 20% to 25% found just once. In its sample, this clonotype was seen a few times. Mismatch with germline at one junction end may stem from a read error. Time point indicated: persistent/refractory GD, antithyroid drugs over 5 years with positive TRAb. PBMCs were the source of the RNA used for TCR sequencing. The CDR3 contains 15 residues. Germline V gives CDR1 MGHDK, CDR2 SYGVNS.

The material sequenced was peripheral blood mononuclear cells (PBMCs), taken when the disease was refractory, from a patient treated with antithyroid drugs. The chain recombines TRBV25-1 with TRBJ1-4; 8 bases are a match to TRBD1. This clonotype originated in a female donor with Graves disease. In nucleotides, the CDR3 is TGTACCAGCAGTGGTTACAGGGGGAGGAATGAAAAACTGTTTTTT. As protein: CTSSGYRGRNEKLFF.